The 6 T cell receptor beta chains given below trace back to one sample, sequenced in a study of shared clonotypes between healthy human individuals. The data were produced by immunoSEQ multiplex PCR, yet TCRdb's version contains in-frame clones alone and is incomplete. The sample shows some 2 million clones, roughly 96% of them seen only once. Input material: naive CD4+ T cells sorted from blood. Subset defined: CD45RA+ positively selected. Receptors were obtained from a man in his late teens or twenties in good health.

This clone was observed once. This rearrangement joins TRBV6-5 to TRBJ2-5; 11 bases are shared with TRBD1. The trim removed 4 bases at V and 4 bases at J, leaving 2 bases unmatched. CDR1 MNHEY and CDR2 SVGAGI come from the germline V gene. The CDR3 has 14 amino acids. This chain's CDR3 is CASSWDRGLETQYF. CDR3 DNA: TGTGCCAGCAGTTGGGACAGGGGGTTAGAGACCCAGTACTTC.

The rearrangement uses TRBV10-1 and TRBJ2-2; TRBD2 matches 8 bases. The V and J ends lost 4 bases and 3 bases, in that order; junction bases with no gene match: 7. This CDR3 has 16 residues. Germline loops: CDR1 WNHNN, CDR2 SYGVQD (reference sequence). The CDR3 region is CASSGSPGGDTGELFF. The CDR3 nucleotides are TGCGCCAGCAGTGGGTCACCGGGAGGGGACACCGGGGAGCTGTTTTTT.

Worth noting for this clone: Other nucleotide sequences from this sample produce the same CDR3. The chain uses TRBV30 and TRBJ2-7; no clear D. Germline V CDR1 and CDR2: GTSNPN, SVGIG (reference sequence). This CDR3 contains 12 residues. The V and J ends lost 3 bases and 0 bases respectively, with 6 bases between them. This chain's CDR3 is CAWSTSSYEQYF. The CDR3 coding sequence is TGTGCCTGGAGCACCAGCTCCTACGAGCAGTACTTC.

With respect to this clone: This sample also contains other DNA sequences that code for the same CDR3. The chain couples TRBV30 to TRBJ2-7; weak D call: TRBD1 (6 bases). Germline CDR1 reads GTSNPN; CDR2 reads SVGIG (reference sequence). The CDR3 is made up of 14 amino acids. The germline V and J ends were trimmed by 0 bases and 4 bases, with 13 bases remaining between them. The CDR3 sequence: CAWSVQGGSYEQYF. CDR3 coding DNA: TGTGCCTGGAGTGTACAGGGTGGCTCGTACGAGCAGTACTTC. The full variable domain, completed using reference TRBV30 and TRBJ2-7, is SQTIHQWPATLVQPVGSPLSLECTVEGTSNPNLYWYRQAAGRGLQLLFYSVGIGQISSEVPQNLSASRPQDRQFILSSKKLLLSDSGFYLCAWSVQGGSYEQYFGPGTRLTVT.

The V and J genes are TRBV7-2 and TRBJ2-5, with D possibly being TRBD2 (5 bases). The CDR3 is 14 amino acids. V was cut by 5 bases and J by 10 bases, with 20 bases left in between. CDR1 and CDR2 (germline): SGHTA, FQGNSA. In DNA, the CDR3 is TGTGCCAGCAGCAAAGGAGGACTTCCCAGCGACCAGTACTTC. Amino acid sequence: CASSKGGLPSDQYF.

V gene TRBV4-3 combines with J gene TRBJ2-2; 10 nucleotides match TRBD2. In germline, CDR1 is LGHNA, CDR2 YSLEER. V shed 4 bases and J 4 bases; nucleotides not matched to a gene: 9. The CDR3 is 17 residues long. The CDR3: CASSPRSSGRSTGELFF. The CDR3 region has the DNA TGCGCCAGCAGCCCTCGATCTAGCGGGAGAAGCACCGGGGAGCTGTTTTTT.